This T cell receptor (beta chain) was identified during a study of blood T cell repertoires in COVID-19. Trimming pared 8 bases from V and 3 bases from J, leaving 17 bases between. Germline V gene sequence: CDR1 SGHAT, CDR2 FQNNGV. The CDR3 has 15 residues. Method: immunoSEQ multiplex PCR; TCRdb's copy keeps in-frame clones and lacks some. The table records 55,000 to 80,000 clones, approximately 83% of them present only once. This receptor was obtained from a human donor in a cohort sampled during active COVID-19. This rearrangement joins TRBV11-2 to TRBJ1-3; D is possibly TRBD1 (6 bases). Source material: peripheral blood. CDR3 bases: TGTGCCAGCTGCCGCGGGGGGCAGGTTGGAAACACCATATATTTT. Its translation: CASCRGGQVGNTIYF.